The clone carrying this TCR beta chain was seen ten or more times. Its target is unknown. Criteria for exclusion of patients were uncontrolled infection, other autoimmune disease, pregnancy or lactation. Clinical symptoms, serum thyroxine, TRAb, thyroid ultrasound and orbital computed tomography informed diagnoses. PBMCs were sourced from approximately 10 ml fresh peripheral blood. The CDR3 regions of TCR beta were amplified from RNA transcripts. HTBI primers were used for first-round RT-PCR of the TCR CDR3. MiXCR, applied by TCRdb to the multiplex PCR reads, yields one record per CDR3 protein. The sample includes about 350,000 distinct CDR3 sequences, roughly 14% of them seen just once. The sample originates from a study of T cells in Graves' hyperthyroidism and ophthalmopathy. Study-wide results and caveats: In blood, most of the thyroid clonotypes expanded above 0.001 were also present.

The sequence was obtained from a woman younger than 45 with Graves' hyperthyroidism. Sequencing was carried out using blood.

CDR3 coding DNA: TGTGCCAGCAGCTTAGCAGGGGCATCCACAGATACGCAGTATTTT. Encoded protein: CASSLAGASTDTQYF. The rearrangement uses TRBV7-9 and TRBJ2-3; possibly TRBD1 for D (5 bases). V lost 0 bases and J lost 2, with 9 bases in between. There are 15 residues in the CDR3. Germline V CDR1 and CDR2: SEHNR, FQNEAQ (reference sequence). The variable domain in full, with the rest retrieved from reference TRBV7-9 and TRBJ2-3, is DTGVSQNPRHKITKRGQNVTFRCDPISEHNRLYWYRQTLGQGPEFLTYFQNEAQLEKSRLLSDRFSAERPKGSFSTLEIQRTEQGDSAMYLCASSLAGASTDTQYFGPGTRLTVL.